These T cell receptor beta chains were read from a single sample in a study of OX40 agonist ivuxolimab in advanced cancers. Produced via immunoSEQ multiplex PCR; TCRdb's table is partial and in-frame only. The data contain around 48,000 clones, approximately 84% of them singletons. Source: CD4+ or CD8+ T cells sorted from blood, taken in a trial of the OX40 agonist ivuxolimab. These receptors were obtained from an adult with an advanced solid tumor such as melanoma, head and neck, liver or kidney cancer. Both conserved end residues are part of each CDR3. A D gene is named only where the DNA matches it firmly. Only some rows state a clone size, as once, few, many or a class for expanded clones.

j_call clone_size v_call cdr3_length d_call cdr3_aa cdr3_nt
TRBJ2-5 . TRBV5-6 15 TRBD1 CASSLRQGAALTQYF TGTGCCAGCAGCTTGAGGCAGGGGGCAGCATTGACCCAGTACTTC
TRBJ1-2 . TRBV15 16 TRBD1 CATSRGGQALGGGYTF TGTGCCACCAGCCGGGGGGGACAGGCGCTAGGGGGTGGCTACACCTTC
TRBJ2-4 . TRBV28 13 . CASSTTGSHIQYF TGTGCCAGCAGCACTACCGGGTCACACATTCAGTACTTC
TRBJ2-3 . TRBV30 11 . CAWSAPQAQYF TGTGCCTGGAGTGCCCCCCAGGCGCAGTATTTT
TRBJ1-1 . TRBV7-8 13 . CASQRGQGTEAFF TGTGCCAGCCAAAGGGGCCAGGGAACTGAAGCTTTCTTT
TRBJ2-7 once TRBV28 15 TRBD2 CASSLRLAGNHEQYF TGTGCCAGCAGTTTAAGGCTAGCGGGAAACCACGAGCAGTACTTC
TRBJ2-3 . TRBV4-1 14 . CASSHMGDTDTQYF TGCGCCAGCAGCCATATGGGTGACACAGATACGCAGTATTTT
TRBJ2-5 . TRBV5-1 16 TRBD2 CASSLVTSVKQEAQYF TGCGCCAGCAGCCTGGTTACTAGCGTAAAACAAGAGGCCCAGTACTTC
TRBJ1-2 once TRBV6-5 14 . CASRLLGPNYGYTF TGTGCCAGCAGACTTTTGGGGCCTAACTATGGCTACACCTTC
TRBJ1-2 . TRBV5-1 14 . CASRGSIGRDGYTF TGCGCCAGCAGGGGTTCCATCGGCAGGGACGGCTACACCTTC
TRBJ1-3 . TRBV6-1 15 TRBD1 CASRETGGSGNTIYF TGTGCCAGCAGGGAAACAGGGGGCTCTGGAAACACCATATATTTT
TRBJ1-4 . TRBV30 10 . CAWGFEKLFF TGTGCCTGGGGGTTCGAAAAACTGTTTTTT
TRBJ1-2 once TRBV6-5 15 TRBD1 CASSPTGASNYGYTF TGTGCCAGCAGTCCGACAGGGGCCTCGAACTATGGCTACACCTTC
TRBJ2-1 . TRBV18 15 . CASSPGTGNGYEQFF TGTGCCAGCTCACCGGGAACCGGGAATGGCTATGAGCAGTTCTTC
TRBJ2-3 . TRBV5-5 16 . CASSLGIGRNTDTQYF TGTGCCAGCAGCTTGGGGATCGGCAGAAACACAGATACGCAGTATTTT
TRBJ2-3 . TRBV9 14 TRBD2 CASRGAGLTDTQYF TGTGCCAGCCGTGGGGCGGGACTAACAGATACGCAGTATTTT
TRBJ1-2 . TRBV7-9 13 . CASSPTGSYGYTF TGTGCCAGCAGCCCTACAGGGAGTTATGGCTACACCTTC